A single sample is the source of the 19 T cell receptor beta chains below, sequenced in a study of T cells in Graves' hyperthyroidism and ophthalmopathy (dated by TCRdb to the late 2010s). Library prep was done by multiplex PCR. TCRdb lists the instrument as Illumina HiSeq 2000. Amplification of TCR beta CDR3 regions was carried out from RNA transcripts. A first-round RT-PCR of the TCR CDR3 used the HTBI primer set with the Qiagen OneStep RT-PCR kit. TCRdb took the public reads, trimmed them with fastp at Q25, ran MiXCR for clone calling and kept in-frame beta chains. Rows are combined by CDR3 protein, so each entry shows the most common genes and DNA. This sample has 200,000 to 300,000 distinct CDR3 sequences in its table, and roughly 17% of those were observed once. The ten largest clones represent about 30% of the sample. Sequencing was done on a sample of blood. These receptors all stem from a woman between 18 and 29 years old with Graves' ophthalmopathy.

This clonotype was recorded at least ten times. The J gene is TRBJ2-5, the V gene TRBV2; D not certain. Germline CDR1 reads SNHLY; CDR2 reads FYNNEI. The CDR3 extends over 15 amino acids. The V gene lost 3 bases and the J gene lost 2 bases, with 13 bases spanning the gap. CDR3 coding DNA: TGTGCCAGCAGTGACAGTCTCCTAGATCAAGAGACCCAGTACTTC. Translation gives CASSDSLLDQETQYF.

This clonotype was observed many times. The rearrangement uses TRBV5-1 and TRBJ2-1, with D perhaps matching TRBD2 (6 bases). Trimming left V 4 bases short and J 9 bases short, with 14 bases between. CDR1 and CDR2 (germline): SGHRS, YFSETQ. The CDR3 is made up of 13 amino acids. DNA of the CDR3: TGCGCCAGCAGCGGCCGGCGGGACGCTGAGCAGTTCTTC. Translated: CASSGRRDAEQFF. Variable domain in full (rest from reference TRBV5-1 and TRBJ2-1): KAGVTQTPRYLIKTRGQQVTLSCSPISGHRSVSWYQQTPGQGLQFLFEYFSETQRNKGNFPGRFSGRQFSNSRSEMNVSTLELGDSALYLCASSGRRDAEQFFGPGTRLTVL.

This clonotype was counted many times. The chain uses TRBV5-8 and TRBJ2-1; 10 bases line up with TRBD1. Germline V gene lookup returns CDR1 SGHTS and CDR2 YDEGEE. Losses at the gene ends were 10 bases for V and 7 bases for J; bases not matched to a gene: 11. The CDR3 contains 14 residues. The CDR3 bases are TGTGCCCGACAGGGGGCGGCGTACCCGAATGAGCAGTTCTTC. Its protein product is CARQGAAYPNEQFF.

This clonotype was observed a single time. V usage is TRBV18 and J usage is TRBJ1-1; 8 nucleotides align to TRBD1. CDR1 and CDR2 (germline): KGHSH, LQKENI. The length of the CDR3 is 12 residues. V gave up 10 bases and J gave up 5 bases; unmatched junction bases: 6. The chain's CDR3 is CATRTGPTEAFF. CDR3 DNA: TGTGCCACCAGGACAGGGCCAACTGAAGCTTTCTTT.

At least ten counts were recorded for this clonotype. This CDR3 is CASSSDRTGGYGYTF. CDR3 in DNA: TGTGCCAGCAGCTCAGATCGGACAGGGGGCTATGGCTACACCTTC. This rearrangement joins TRBV11-2 to TRBJ1-2; 10 bases match TRBD1. CDR1 and CDR2 from the germline V gene are SGHAT and FQNNGV. The CDR3 is made up of 15 amino acids. With V trimmed by 4 bases and J by 4 bases, 6 bases remained unmatched.

The chain combines TRBV27 with TRBJ2-7; TRBD2 might be the D (7 bases). Germline CDR1 reads MNHEY; CDR2 reads SMNVEV (reference sequence). The V end was cut by 8 bases, the J end by 5 bases, with 19 bases between. CDR3 length equals 14 residues. CDR3 amino acids: CASRYRLGGDEQYF. CDR3 in DNA: TGTGCCAGCCGATATCGATTAGGGGGGGACGAGCAGTACTTC.

There are many counts of this clonotype. The rearrangement uses TRBV3-1 and TRBJ1-2; 8 nucleotides agree with TRBD1. Germline CDR1 LGHDT, CDR2 YNNKEL (reference sequence). The CDR3 has 13 residues. The V gene end was trimmed by 3 bases and the J gene end by 7 bases; junction bases not matched to a gene: 4. CDR3 in amino acids: CASSHEDRAGYTF. CDR3 in DNA: TGTGCCAGCAGCCATGAGGACAGGGCTGGCTACACCTTC.

This clonotype was observed many times. The J gene is TRBJ2-5, the V gene TRBV7-9, with TRBD1 matching 7 bases. The V and J ends lost 5 bases and 0 bases, in that order; junction bases with no gene match: 6. CDR3 length: 15 amino acids. From germline, CDR1 is SEHNR and CDR2 FQNEAQ (reference sequence). CDR3 bases: TGTGCCAGCAGCGCGATGGGACAGCACCAAGAGACCCAGTACTTC. Translation gives CASSAMGQHQETQYF.

The chain combines TRBV28 with TRBJ2-4, with TRBD2 matching 15 bases. With V trimmed by 7 bases and J by 6 bases, 19 bases remained unmatched. Per the germline V gene, CDR1 is MDHEN and CDR2 is SYDVKM. The CDR3 runs to 20 residues. The DNA of the CDR3 is TGTGCCAGCAACCCAACGGTGAGGACTAGCGGGGGGGCCCATGGAAACATTCAGTACTTC. Its protein is CASNPTVRTSGGAHGNIQYF.

This clonotype was found many times. CDR3 in DNA: TGTGCCAGCAGTTTAGTTAACCCTTACAATGAGCAGTTCTTC. Protein: CASSLVNPYNEQFF. The chain is built from TRBV27 and TRBJ2-1; D not resolved. Per germline, CDR1 MNHEY and CDR2 SMNVEV (reference sequence). V lost 2 bases and J lost 4, with 9 bases in between. The CDR3 has 14 amino acids.

This clonotype was detected ten times or more. The chain is built from TRBV6-1 and TRBJ1-2; weak D call: TRBD1 (5 bases). V shed 7 bases and J shed 3 bases, with 18 bases lying between them. This CDR3 is 15 amino acids long. CDR1 is MNHNS, CDR2 SASEGT, per germline. In DNA form, the CDR3 reads TGTGCCAGCACCCCGGGGGGTAGGAGGGACTATGGCTACACCTTC. It is translated as CASTPGGRRDYGYTF.

The table lists this clonotype with a few counts. The chain recombines TRBV4-2 with TRBJ2-1; 14 nucleotides agree with TRBD2. The CDR3 has 16 amino acids. Germline trimming cut 4 bases from V and 6 bases from J; bases unmatched to any gene: 5. Germline V gene lookup returns CDR1 LGHNA and CDR2 YNFKEQ. This CDR3 reads CASSRGTSGSLNEQFF. For the CDR3, the DNA is TGTGCCAGCAGCCGAGGGACTAGCGGGAGCCTCAATGAGCAGTTCTTC.

This clonotype was counted at least ten times. CDR3 sequence reads: CATNDQTSQSETQYF. As DNA, the CDR3 is TGTGCCACAAACGACCAGACTAGCCAGAGTGAGACCCAGTACTTC. The chain links TRBV6-1 to TRBJ2-5; 7 bases map to TRBD2. The CDR3 is 15 amino acids. The V and J ends lost 10 bases and 5 bases, in that order; junction bases with no gene match: 16. Germline V gene data show CDR1 as MNHNS and CDR2 as SASEGT.

This chain connects TRBV11-2 to TRBJ1-3; D is perhaps TRBD1 (6 bases). V dropped 4 bases and J dropped 4 bases, with 14 bases sitting between them. Germline lookup yields CDR1 SGHAT and CDR2 FQNNGV. This CDR3 has 15 amino acids. CDR3: CASSSTGTIGNTIYF. Written as DNA, the CDR3 is TGTGCCAGCAGCTCGACCGGGACAATCGGAAACACCATATATTTT.

This clonotype was counted at least ten times. The chain joins TRBV4-2 to TRBJ1-4; D unresolved. Per the germline V gene, CDR1 is LGHNA and CDR2 is YNFKEQ. V lost 1 base and J 8 bases, leaving 20 bases between the germline ends. This CDR3 spans 17 amino acids. CDR3 DNA sequence: TGTGCCAGCAGCCAAGGCCCTTTGAGTAATCAGGAGGAAAAACTGTTTTTT. It translates to CASSQGPLSNQEEKLFF.

Turning to this clonotype: Relative to the germline gene, one junction end is altered; a read error may explain this. The rearrangement links TRBV7-9 to TRBJ1-1; 10 nucleotides agree with TRBD1. This CDR3 is 18 amino acids long. CDR1 and CDR2 (germline): SEHNR, FQNEAQ (reference sequence). The CDR3 DNA follows: TGTGCCAGCAGCCTAGCCCCGGGACAGGGGCCCCGGAACACTGAAGCTTTCTTT. Translated: CASSLAPGQGPRNTEAFF.

This clonotype has at least ten counts. V usage is TRBV12-3 or TRBV12-4 and J usage is TRBJ1-1; D is ambiguous. This CDR3 has 14 amino acids. V was cut by 4 bases and J by 4 bases, with 13 bases left in between. The CDR3 DNA sequence: TGTGCCAGCAGTTCTTTGGACGTAGGCACTGAAGCTTTCTTT. Translated: CASSSLDVGTEAFF.

The genes are TRBV28 and TRBJ2-7; TRBD2 agrees at 15 bases. This CDR3 contains 14 residues. Germline CDR1 and CDR2: MDHEN and SYDVKM. J lost 8 bases, V lost 4 bases, and 3 bases had no gene match. CDR3 DNA: TGTGCCAGCAGTTGGACTAGCGGGGGGGACAAGCAGTACTTC. Translating it yields CASSWTSGGDKQYF. The entire variable domain, with the rest obtained from reference TRBV28 and TRBJ2-7, is as follows: DVKVTQSSRYLVKRTGEKVFLECVQDMDHENMFWYRQDPGLGLRLIYFSYDVKMKEKGDIPEGYSVSREKKERFSLILESASTNQTSMYLCASSWTSGGDKQYFGPGTRLTVT.

V usage is TRBV10-3 and J usage is TRBJ2-7; unclear D gene. The CDR3 runs to 14 residues. CDR1 and CDR2 from the germline V gene are ENHRY and SYGVKD. Trimming cost V 0 bases and J 2 bases, with 8 bases left between them. The CDR3 reads CAISESGSTYEQYV. The CDR3 DNA is TGTGCCATCAGTGAGTCGGGCAGCACCTACGAGCAGTACGTC.